This TCR beta chain was captured in a study of early T cells in non-severe SARS-CoV-2 infection. Study background: Unsorted whole blood bulk RNA was sequenced, with unpaired chains.

Each cDNA molecule carried a unique molecular identifier. TCRdb re-derived calls from the 5' RACE reads in MiXCR, one entry per CDR3 protein. The sample has around 50,000 distinct CDR3 sequences, 11% seen once. The CDR3 loop spans 15 amino acids. V gave up 4 bases and J gave up 3 bases; unmatched junction bases: 5. CDR1 is SGHRS and CDR2 is YFSETQ in the germline V gene. Worth noting for this clonotype: As yet, its antigen is unknown.

Study-wide findings and caveats: Lookups in VDJdb leaned toward anti-spike CD8 responses and missed private and CD4 specificities.

This clonotype was sampled from an adult who was a healthcare worker with PCR-confirmed SARS-CoV-2 infection or an uninfected control (not recorded which). The sequencing sample was made of whole blood. The V gene is TRBV5-1, the J gene TRBJ2-1; 9 bases are a match to TRBD2. The CDR3 loop reads CASSQTSGNYNEQFF. DNA of the CDR3: TGCGCCAGCAGCCAGACTAGCGGAAACTACAATGAGCAGTTCTTC. The whole variable domain, remainder taken from reference TRBV5-1 and TRBJ2-1, is KAGVTQTPRYLIKTRGQQVTLSCSPISGHRSVSWYQQTPGQGLQFLFEYFSETQRNKGNFPGRFSGRQFSNSRSEMNVSTLELGDSALYLCASSQTSGNYNEQFFGPGTRLTVL.